The following is a TCR beta chain sequence with its context. No antigen is known for it. TCR beta CDR3 region amplification was performed from RNA transcripts. The TCR CDR3 first-round RT-PCR relied on the HTBI primer set. TCRdb fed the multiplex PCR reads into MiXCR, producing one record per CDR3 protein. Of around 580,000 distinct CDR3 sequences detected, 46% appear once; the ten largest clones hold around 8%. An absence of ophthalmopathy progression within 18 months meant stable Graves' hyperthyroidism. Exclusion criteria comprised uncontrolled infection, other autoimmune disease, pregnancy or lactation. The data derive from a study of T cells in Graves' hyperthyroidism and ophthalmopathy. General study results and limits: Separating ophthalmopathy from stable hyperthyroidism was achieved by a 13 V-J model. Among clonotypes expanded in thyroid above 0.001, most were also found in blood.

Trimming stripped 2 bases from V and 0 bases from J, with 5 bases between. The CDR3 is 14 amino acids. Germline-derived CDR1 and CDR2 are KGHSH and LQKENI. The TCR originated in a woman under 30 with Graves' hyperthyroidism. The V and J genes are TRBV18 and TRBJ1-3; no reliable D call. Sequences were obtained from peripheral blood or thyroid tissue (not recorded which). In DNA form, the CDR3 reads TGTGCCAGCTCACCATTAAGCTCTGGAAACACCATATATTTT. Translating it yields CASSPLSSGNTIYF.